This passage covers 21 T cell receptor beta chains from one sample sequenced in a study of CD8 T cells in ankylosing spondylitis. TCRdb itself ran the 5' RACE reads through MiXCR, one entry per CDR3 protein. Of roughly 48,000 distinct CDR3 sequences detected, 7.4% appear once; the ten largest clones hold around 7.8%. The material sequenced was blood, either unsorted or a sorted T cell fraction (not recorded which). The receptors come from a female donor with ankylosing spondylitis or in good health (not recorded which).

Ten or more counts support this clonotype. DNA for the CDR3: TGCAGTGCTTACAGGGTGAACACCGGGGAGCTGTTTTTT. Its translation is CSAYRVNTGELFF. The V and J genes are TRBV20-1 and TRBJ2-2, with a possible D match to TRBD1 (6 bases). From germline, CDR1 is DFQATT and CDR2 SNEGSKA (reference sequence). V was cut by 5 bases and J by 1 base, with 8 bases left in between. This CDR3 comprises 13 residues.

This clonotype was recorded at least ten times. The V call is TRBV5-1, the J call TRBJ1-1; perhaps TRBD1 as D (5 bases). The CDR3 contains 15 residues. V lost 3 bases and J lost 0, with 12 bases in between. Germline CDR1 and CDR2: SGHRS and YFSETQ. The CDR3 bases are TGCGCCAGCAGCTCAATGGGGCCACTGAACACTGAAGCTTTCTTT. Translation: CASSSMGPLNTEAFF.

This clonotype was seen many times. The V call is TRBV12-3 or TRBV12-4, the J call TRBJ2-2, with a possible D match to TRBD1 (5 bases). V was pared by 6 bases and J by 0 bases, with 8 bases between. The CDR3 runs 14 residues. The CDR3 sequence is CASSSTANTGELFF. The CDR3 DNA reads TGTGCCAGCAGCTCGACAGCGAACACCGGGGAGCTGTTTTTT.

This clonotype was seen repeatedly, ten times or more. V and J are TRBV27 and TRBJ1-2; D might be TRBD1 (5 bases). V gave up 6 bases and J gave up 5 bases, with 16 bases separating them. CDR1 is MNHEY and CDR2 is SMNVEV in the germline V gene (reference sequence). There are 14 residues in the CDR3. CDR3 DNA sequence: TGTGCCAGCAGGGCTATAGGGACGCATTATGGCTACACCTTC. It is translated as CASRAIGTHYGYTF.

This clonotype has a count of ten or more. The chain links TRBV29-1 to TRBJ1-4; D is unresolved. V lost 5 bases to trimming and J lost 3 bases, with 13 bases between them. The germline CDR1 and CDR2 sequences are SQVTM and ANQGSEA. The CDR3 is 14 amino acids. CDR3 loop: CSVIGLSPNEKLFF. The CDR3, as DNA: TGCAGCGTTATCGGACTGTCGCCTAATGAAAAACTGTTTTTT.

This clonotype rates as medium-sized. This chain connects TRBV5-1 to TRBJ2-3; tentatively, D is TRBD2 (6 bases). The CDR3 is 15 amino acids. V lost 4 bases and J lost 3, with 15 bases in between. Looked up from germline, CDR1 is SGHRS and CDR2 is YFSETQ. The CDR3 is CASSKTGLLTDTQYF. In DNA form, the CDR3 reads TGCGCCAGCAGCAAAACGGGACTCCTTACAGATACGCAGTATTTT.

This clonotype was recorded at least ten times. The gene calls are TRBV5-1 and TRBJ2-6; TRBD1 is a possible D gene (5 bases). The CDR3 has 17 residues. Trimming pared 3 bases from V and 0 bases from J, leaving 13 bases between. CDR1 is SGHRS, CDR2 YFSETQ, per germline. CDR3 sequence: CASSSRKGISGANVLTF. CDR3 nucleotides: TGCGCCAGCAGCTCCCGAAAGGGGATCTCTGGGGCCAACGTCCTGACTTTC.

This clonotype was counted a few times. The chain is built from TRBV9 and TRBJ1-1; weak D call: TRBD1 (5 bases). CDR1 is SGDLS, CDR2 YYNGEE, per germline. The length of the CDR3 is 13 residues. V lost 4 bases, J lost 5 bases, and 12 bases lay in between. The CDR3 bases are TGTGCCAGCAGCCCTAGTAGGGGAACTGAAGCTTTCTTT. This codes for CASSPSRGTEAFF. Using reference TRBV9 and TRBJ1-1 for the parts outside the CDR3, the full variable domain is DSGVTQTPKHLITATGQRVTLRCSPRSGDLSVYWYQQSLDQGLQFLIQYYNGEERAKGNILERFSAQQFPDLHSELNLSSLELGDSALYFCASSPSRGTEAFFGQGTRLTVV.

This clonotype appeared many times. The chain uses TRBV12-3 or TRBV12-4 and TRBJ2-5; D may be TRBD2 (5 bases). The V and J ends lost 1 base and 5 bases respectively, with 17 bases between them. This CDR3 spans 16 amino acids. CDR3 in amino acids: CASSLGFRGFEETQYF. In DNA, the CDR3 is TGTGCCAGCAGTTTAGGATTCAGAGGGTTCGAGGAGACCCAGTACTTC.

This rearrangement joins TRBV5-1 to TRBJ2-1, with D possibly being TRBD1 (6 bases). This CDR3 spans 16 amino acids. Germline CDR1 reads SGHRS; CDR2 reads YFSETQ. V was clipped by 0 bases and J by 3 bases, with 13 bases between them. For the CDR3, the DNA is TGCGCCAGCAGCTTGGCCCCCGTAGGGGGCTACAATGAGCAGTTCTTC. It translates to CASSLAPVGGYNEQFF.

This clonotype was recorded many times. The chain uses TRBV12-3 or TRBV12-4 and TRBJ2-2; possible D gene TRBD2, 6 bases. The CDR3 loop spans 15 amino acids. The V end lost 2 bases, the J end lost 1 base, and 8 bases lay between the germline ends. Here the CDR3 DNA reads TGTGCCAGCAGTTTAACTAGCATGAACACCGGGGAGCTGTTTTTT. Translating gives CASSLTSMNTGELFF.

In this sample, this clonotype turned up many times. V usage is TRBV3-1 and J usage is TRBJ2-3, with TRBD2 matching 8 bases. The CDR3 runs to 16 residues. J lost 0 bases, V lost 5 bases, and 7 bases had no gene match. Germline V gene sequence: CDR1 LGHDT, CDR2 YNNKEL (reference sequence). The CDR3 here is CASSIIAGLSTDTQYF. The CDR3 DNA reads as TGTGCCAGCAGCATCATAGCGGGGCTTAGCACAGATACGCAGTATTTT.

Many counts were recorded for this clonotype. CDR3 sequence reads: CSARAAGQLSGEQYV. DNA of the CDR3: TGCAGTGCTAGAGCTGCCGGACAGCTCTCTGGGGAGCAGTACGTC. The rearrangement links TRBV20-1 to TRBJ2-7, with D maybe TRBD1 (6 bases). This CDR3 contains 15 residues. Trimming took off 1 base at V and 7 bases at J, with 20 bases between the two ends. Germline-derived CDR1 and CDR2 are DFQATT and SNEGSKA (reference sequence).

This clonotype was detected only a few times. The chain recombines TRBV5-4 with TRBJ2-3; D ambiguous. The CDR3 covers 12 residues. V was shortened by 5 bases and J by 8 bases, with 12 bases between the two germline ends. Germline V gene data show CDR1 as SGHNT and CDR2 as YYREEE (reference sequence). CDR3 loop: CASSHTVGTQYF. The CDR3 DNA reads TGTGCCAGCAGTCATACAGTCGGTACGCAGTATTTT.

This clonotype occurred many times. V usage is TRBV6-6 and J usage is TRBJ1-5, with D tentatively TRBD1 (5 bases). Germline CDR1 is MNHNY and CDR2 is SVGAGI (reference sequence). V lost 5 bases and J 0 bases, leaving 5 bases between the germline ends. CDR3 length equals 13 residues. The CDR3: CASSGGSNQPQHF. CDR3 sequence (DNA): TGTGCCAGCAGTGGGGGTAGCAATCAGCCCCAGCATTTT.

This clonotype was observed many times. This sequence joins TRBV7-2 and TRBJ1-2; D may be TRBD1 (5 bases). The CDR3 has 13 amino acids. The V gene's germline CDR1 is SGHTA and CDR2 FQGNSA. V dropped 5 bases and J dropped 7 bases, with 14 bases sitting between them. The CDR3 sequence is CASSRGDYSGYTF. CDR3 nucleotide sequence: TGTGCCAGCAGCCGGGGCGACTACTCTGGCTACACCTTC.

The table lists this clonotype with many counts. V and J are TRBV5-1 and TRBJ2-2, with 7 bases that match TRBD2. The CDR3 has 18 residues. The germline V gene has CDR1 SGHRS and CDR2 YFSETQ. Germline trimming cut 0 bases from V and 4 bases from J; bases unmatched to any gene: 12. Here the CDR3 DNA reads TGCGCCAGCAGCTTGGCTGGGAGGGGTGATCGTAGCACCGGGGAGCTGTTTTTT. It codes for CASSLAGRGDRSTGELFF. Variable domain in full (rest from reference TRBV5-1 and TRBJ2-2): KAGVTQTPRYLIKTRGQQVTLSCSPISGHRSVSWYQQTPGQGLQFLFEYFSETQRNKGNFPGRFSGRQFSNSRSEMNVSTLELGDSALYLCASSLAGRGDRSTGELFFGEGSRLTVL.

This clonotype was picked up a small number of times. V gene TRBV12-3 or TRBV12-4 combines with J gene TRBJ2-7; tentative D call: TRBD1 (6 bases). The CDR3 is 14 amino acids. With 1 base removed from V and 3 bases from J, the gap between germline ends came to 10 bases. The CDR3 here is CASSLGPGDYEQYF. CDR3 nucleotide sequence: TGTGCCAGCAGTTTAGGTCCAGGGGACTACGAGCAGTACTTC.

In its sample, this clonotype was seen many times. The chain is built from TRBV28 and TRBJ1-1; D uncertain. Germline CDR1 MDHEN, CDR2 SYDVKM. The V end was cut by 3 bases, the J end by 5 bases, with 13 bases between. CDR3 length: 14 amino acids. The CDR3: CASSFLGEGTEAFF. The CDR3 DNA is TGTGCCAGCAGTTTCTTGGGCGAAGGGACTGAAGCTTTCTTT.

This clonotype occurred many times. V and J are TRBV12-3 or TRBV12-4 and TRBJ2-7, with 7 positions matching TRBD2. The CDR3 spans 19 residues. Trimming cost V 1 base and J 3 bases; bases outside gene matches: 18. CDR3 nucleotides: TGTGCCAGCAGTTTAGGGGGAGCGGGGTACGACCAGAAAGGCTACGAGCAGTACTTC. The encoded protein is CASSLGGAGYDQKGYEQYF.

This clonotype was picked up many times. The chain is built from TRBV6-2 or TRBV6-3 and TRBJ1-5, with 9 positions matching TRBD1. The trim removed 8 bases at V and 8 bases at J, leaving 7 bases unmatched. CDR3 length equals 13 residues. The germline V gene has CDR1 MNHEY and CDR2 SVGEGT. The CDR3 region has the DNA TGTGCCAGCCGGGACAGGGTCGGGGAGCCCCAGCATTTT. Its translation is CASRDRVGEPQHF.